This record looks at one T cell receptor beta chain sequence and its context. The antigen remains undetermined. The sample is drawn from a study of T-cell memory formation after mild COVID-19. Across the whole study: Across donors, TCR clusters were largely donor specific.

From 5'RACE with constant-segment primers came TCR alpha and TCR beta cDNA libraries that carried sample barcodes and UMIs. TCRdb re-called the 5' RACE reads with MiXCR, one entry per CDR3 protein. The sample has about 90,000 distinct CDR3 sequences, roughly 15% seen once. The CDR3 covers 15 residues. With V trimmed by 6 bases and J by 6 bases, 10 bases remained unmatched. Germline CDR1 reads MNHNY; CDR2 reads SVGAGI (reference sequence). Findings and caveats of the study: Within pre-infection memory, some responding clones were found, suggesting cross-reactive memory joined. CD8+ contracting clones occupied EMRA, while CD4+ ones occupied mainly CM and EM.

This clonotype was obtained from a man aged 18 to 29 who had mild COVID-19 (a few samples of this study predate the infection). Cell type and time point are not known. Source material: PBMCs or a T cell subset sorted from them (not recorded which). The chain employs TRBV6-6 and TRBJ1-4; the match to TRBD1 covers 7 bases. The CDR3 bases are TGTGCCAGCAGCCAAACAGGGGCACGGGATGAAAAACTGTTTTTT. This codes for CASSQTGARDEKLFF.